The 3 T cell receptor beta chains below were found in one sample sequenced in a study of blood T cell repertoires in COVID-19. Method: immunoSEQ multiplex PCR; TCRdb's copy keeps in-frame clones and lacks some. The sample holds roughly 100,000 clones, roughly 89% seen once. The sequencing input was peripheral blood. The receptors originated from a woman of 80 years or more with active COVID-19.

This clone has a handful of counts. The chain joins TRBV19 to TRBJ2-7; D perhaps matches TRBD1 (7 bases). From germline, CDR1 is LNHDA and CDR2 SQIVND (reference sequence). V gave up 6 bases and J gave up 6 bases, with 21 bases separating them. This CDR3 has 15 residues. The CDR3 spells CASSRGTEPSSEQYF. CDR3 DNA sequence: TGTGCCAGTAGCCGCGGGACAGAACCCTCGAGCGAGCAGTACTTC.

The rearrangement links TRBV19 to TRBJ2-1; 9 bases fit TRBD2. The J segment lost 2 bases and the V segment lost 7 bases, leaving 12 bases of the junction unmatched. Germline V gene lookup returns CDR1 LNHDA and CDR2 SQIVND (reference sequence). This CDR3 is built from 17 residues. The CDR3 DNA reads as TGTGCCAGTACGAGGGTGGGTAGCGGGAGTACCTACAATGAGCAGTTCTTC. Its protein product is CASTRVGSGSTYNEQFF. The whole variable domain, remainder taken from reference TRBV19 and TRBJ2-1, is DGGITQSPKYLFRKEGQNVTLSCEQNLNHDAMYWYRQDPGQGLRLIYYSQIVNDFQKGDIAEGYSVSREKKESFPLTVTSAQKNPTAFYLCASTRVGSGSTYNEQFFGPGTRLTVL.

CDR3 DNA sequence: TGTGCCAGCTGGGGACAGGGGGCTGGCACTGAAGCTTTCTTT. Translated, it gives CASWGQGAGTEAFF. J is TRBJ1-1 and V is TRBV18, with 12 bases aligning to TRBD1. Germline trimming cut 7 bases from V and 4 bases from J; bases unmatched to any gene: 4. In germline, CDR1 is KGHSH, CDR2 LQKENI. This CDR3 is built from 14 residues.